The 25 T cell receptor beta chains given below trace back to one sample, sequenced in a study of STAT5B mutations in CD4+ large granular lymphocyte leukemia. Assay: immunoSEQ multiplex PCR; the TCRdb copy retains only in-frame clones and omits some. This table has about 22,000 clones, around 81% appearing once. What was sequenced was CD4+ T cells from blood buffy coats. These receptors came from a human donor in good health.

This chain joins TRBV4-2 and TRBJ2-5; D might be TRBD2 (5 bases). Between the trimmed V and J ends, which lost 4 bases and 1 base, there was a span of 7 bases. From germline, CDR1 is LGHNA and CDR2 YNFKEQ. The CDR3 loop spans 13 amino acids. The CDR3 bases are TGTGCCAGCAGCCCGGACTTCCAAGAGACCCAGTACTTC. Its protein is CASSPDFQETQYF.

This clone has a single count. The chain carries TRBV6-5 and TRBJ1-2; TRBD1 aligns across 7 bases. V was clipped by 6 bases and J by 8 bases; unmatched bases: 9. Germline V lookup: CDR1 MNHEY, CDR2 SVGAGI. This CDR3 is built from 13 residues. The CDR3 reads CASSHKGAGGYTF. CDR3 nucleotides: TGTGCCAGCAGCCATAAGGGGGCTGGGGGCTACACCTTC.

The rearrangement links TRBV6-1 to TRBJ1-4; no clear D gene. The CDR3 runs to 16 residues. CDR1 MNHNS and CDR2 SASEGT come from the germline V gene. V lost 4 bases to trimming and J lost 6 bases, with 18 bases between them. CDR3 in amino acids: CASSVEVPGKDEKLFF. DNA of the CDR3: TGTGCCAGCAGTGTGGAAGTTCCAGGCAAAGATGAAAAACTGTTTTTT.

This clone has a handful of counts. The chain uses TRBV5-1 and TRBJ2-7; 14 positions agree with TRBD2. The CDR3 extends over 17 amino acids. The junction had 8 bases not matched to a gene; V was cut back by 6 bases and J by 0 bases. Germline V gene data show CDR1 as SGHRS and CDR2 as YFSETQ. The CDR3 DNA reads as TGCGCCAGCAAAGGGACTAGCGGGAGAAGGAGCTCCTACGAGCAGTACTTC. Residues: CASKGTSGRRSSYEQYF.

This clone was seen a single time. The V call is TRBV29-1, the J call TRBJ2-7; possibly TRBD1 or TRBD2 for D (5 bases each). The CDR3 is made up of 15 amino acids. Germline V gene lookup returns CDR1 SQVTM and CDR2 ANQGSEA. The ends were cut back, 5 bases at V and 0 bases at J, with 17 bases in the middle. As DNA, the CDR3 is TGCAGCGTTCCCCGGGATGGGGGAAGCTCCTACGAGCAGTACTTC. Translating it yields CSVPRDGGSSYEQYF.

V and J are TRBV6-6 and TRBJ2-5; D remains ambiguous. The germline CDR1 and CDR2 sequences are MNHNY and SVGAGI (reference sequence). CDR3 size: 12 residues. With 10 bases removed from V and 2 bases from J, the gap between germline ends came to 11 bases. The CDR3 protein is CATRRTQETQYF. CDR3 nucleotide sequence: TGTGCCACCAGGAGAACTCAAGAGACCCAGTACTTC.

The count of this clone is one. The CDR3 nucleotides read TGTGCCAGCAAGAGCGGCGGGGGGGCGAGCTCTGGGGCCAACGTCCTGACTTTC. Residues: CASKSGGGASSGANVLTF. This sequence joins TRBV28 and TRBJ2-6; 9 bases align to TRBD2. The V and J ends lost 7 bases and 0 bases, in that order; junction bases with no gene match: 10. CDR1 and CDR2 from the germline V gene are MDHEN and SYDVKM. The CDR3 spans 18 residues.

CDR3 sequence reads: CASSLTSGVGNEQFF. CDR3 sequence (DNA): TGTGCCAGCAGCTTAACTAGCGGGGTGGGTAATGAGCAGTTCTTC. This chain links TRBV7-3 with TRBJ2-1; 8 nucleotides line up with TRBD2. Germline CDR1 is SGHTA and CDR2 is FQGTGA. V gave up 0 bases and J gave up 7 bases; unmatched junction bases: 5. The CDR3 is made up of 15 amino acids.

The genes are TRBV27 and TRBJ2-7, with a tentative D call TRBD2 (6 bases). Looked up from germline, CDR1 is MNHEY and CDR2 is SMNVEV (reference sequence). CDR3 length: 14 residues. V was trimmed by 8 bases and J by 4 bases, leaving 18 bases between them. This chain's CDR3 is CASRQAGTPYEQYF. Written as DNA, the CDR3 is TGTGCCAGCCGTCAAGCAGGGACTCCTTACGAGCAGTACTTC.

The genes are TRBV27 and TRBJ2-1; 16 nucleotides agree with TRBD2. There are 16 residues in the CDR3. The V gene end was trimmed by 5 bases and the J gene end by 10 bases; junction bases not matched to a gene: 8. Germline lookup yields CDR1 MNHEY and CDR2 SMNVEV (reference sequence). Here the CDR3 DNA reads TGTGCCAGCAGTCTGACCGGGACTAGCGGGAGGGAAGAGCAGTTCTTC. Encoded protein: CASSLTGTSGREEQFF.

The genes are TRBV27 and TRBJ2-3; 7 bases are a match to TRBD2. CDR1 is MNHEY and CDR2 is SMNVEV in the germline V gene (reference sequence). CDR3 size: 15 residues. The ends lost 2 bases at V and 3 bases at J; junction bases unmatched: 5. DNA of the CDR3: TGTGCCAGCAGTTTAGGCGGGAGTCGAACAGATACGCAGTATTTT. This translates into CASSLGGSRTDTQYF.

Only one count was recorded for this clone. This chain connects TRBV5-1 to TRBJ2-1; 10 bases fit TRBD2. The CDR3 runs to 15 residues. Trimming at V came to 4 bases and at J to 4 bases, leaving 5 bases not matched to a gene. Germline values: CDR1 SGHRS, CDR2 YFSETQ. CDR3 loop: CASSVTSGDYNEQFF. In DNA form, the CDR3 reads TGCGCCAGCAGCGTAACTAGCGGGGATTACAATGAGCAGTTCTTC.

The chain links TRBV10-1 to TRBJ1-2, with 9 nucleotides matching TRBD1. V was pared by 6 bases and J by 7 bases, with 12 bases of the junction left unmatched. Germline V gene lookup returns CDR1 WNHNN and CDR2 SYGVQD (reference sequence). The CDR3 loop spans 15 amino acids. The CDR3 DNA follows: TGCGCCAGCAGCTCAACAGGGGGCAGGAGTGGTGGCTACACCTTC. As protein: CASSSTGGRSGGYTF.

V gene TRBV9 combines with J gene TRBJ2-2; D uncertain. This CDR3 comprises 15 residues. V lost 1 base to trimming and J lost 4 bases, with 11 bases between them. The germline V gene has CDR1 SGDLS and CDR2 YYNGEE. CDR3 amino acids: CASSVYDTFTGELFF. Written as DNA, the CDR3 is TGTGCCAGCAGCGTATACGACACCTTCACCGGGGAGCTGTTTTTT.

This sequence joins TRBV28 and TRBJ1-6, with a possible D match to TRBD1 (5 bases). The germline V gene encodes CDR1 MDHEN and CDR2 SYDVKM. V was shortened by 2 bases and J by 9 bases, with 8 bases between the two germline ends. CDR3 size: 13 residues. CDR3 residues: CASSLGRVSPLHF. CDR3 bases: TGTGCCAGCAGTTTAGGCAGGGTTTCACCCCTCCACTTT.

The chain carries TRBV18 and TRBJ2-3; D is unclear. Germline assignment: CDR1 KGHSH and CDR2 LQKENI. CDR3 length equals 15 residues. Trimming took 1 base from V and 4 from J, leaving 12 bases between them. CDR3 protein: CASSPQNLVADTQYF. The DNA of the CDR3 is TGTGCCAGCTCACCACAGAATTTAGTCGCAGATACGCAGTATTTT. The full variable domain, in which reference TRBV18 and TRBJ2-3 provide the parts outside the CDR3, is NAGVMQNPRHLVRRRGQEARLRCSPMKGHSHVYWYRQLPEEGLKFMVYLQKENIIDESGMPKERFSAEFPKEGPSILRIQQVVRGDSAAYFCASSPQNLVADTQYFGPGTRLTVL.

This clone was seen just once. V usage is TRBV25-1 and J usage is TRBJ2-1, with a tentative D call TRBD1 (5 bases). Germline V gene data show CDR1 as MGHDK and CDR2 as SYGVNS. This CDR3 is 16 amino acids long. V was trimmed by 8 bases and J by 10 bases, leaving 27 bases between them. The CDR3 sequence: CASPSRAPLASGEQFF. The CDR3, as DNA: TGTGCCAGCCCTTCAAGAGCGCCCCTGGCCTCAGGGGAGCAGTTCTTC. The entire variable domain, with the rest obtained from reference TRBV25-1 and TRBJ2-1, is as follows: EADIYQTPRYLVIGTGKKITLECSQTMGHDKMYWYQQDPGMELHLIHYSYGVNSTEKGDLSSESTVSRIRTEHFPLTLESARPSHTSQYLCASPSRAPLASGEQFFGPGTRLTVL.

The chain links TRBV19 to TRBJ1-5; D not resolved. V was shortened by 5 bases and J by 1 base, with 9 bases between the two germline ends. The germline CDR1 and CDR2 sequences are LNHDA and SQIVND (reference sequence). This CDR3 spans 14 amino acids. CDR3 DNA sequence: TGTGCCAGTAGTTTCCGACAAAGCAATCAGCCCCAGCATTTT. Protein sequence: CASSFRQSNQPQHF.

This clone appeared once. The chain recombines TRBV9 with TRBJ2-2; D not certain. Deletions cut 0 bases from V and 0 bases from J, with 9 bases between. Germline loops: CDR1 SGDLS, CDR2 YYNGEE. The CDR3 extends over 16 amino acids. Here the CDR3 DNA reads TGTGCCAGCAGCGTAGGTCACCGCGCGAACACCGGGGAGCTGTTTTTT. Its translation is CASSVGHRANTGELFF. Filled out from reference TRBV9 and TRBJ2-2, the complete variable domain reads DSGVTQTPKHLITATGQRVTLRCSPRSGDLSVYWYQQSLDQGLQFLIQYYNGEERAKGNILERFSAQQFPDLHSELNLSSLELGDSALYFCASSVGHRANTGELFFGEGSRLTVL.

This clone appeared a single time. CDR3 DNA sequence: TGTGCCAGCAGCACCAGGGGTGGGGACACCATATATTTT. Protein: CASSTRGGDTIYF. The V gene is TRBV5-4, the J gene TRBJ1-3; D may be TRBD1 (6 bases). This CDR3 comprises 13 residues. Trimming removed 4 bases at V and 8 bases at J, with 13 bases between. Germline-derived CDR1 and CDR2 are SGHNT and YYREEE (reference sequence). The variable domain in full, with the rest retrieved from reference TRBV5-4 and TRBJ1-3, is ETGVTQSPTHLIKTRGQQVTLRCSSQSGHNTVSWYQQALGQGPQFIFQYYREEENGRGNFPPRFSGLQFPNYSSELNVNALELDDSALYLCASSTRGGDTIYFGEGSWLTVV.

V and J are TRBV30 and TRBJ2-5, with a weak D call TRBD2 (6 bases). The V and J ends lost 2 bases and 5 bases respectively, with 15 bases between them. CDR3 length equals 14 residues. Germline-derived CDR1 and CDR2 are GTSNPN and SVGIG (reference sequence). DNA for the CDR3: TGTGCCTGGAGTACGACTAGTCTGGGGGAGACCCAGTACTTC. Encoded protein: CAWSTTSLGETQYF.

The chain uses TRBV7-2 and TRBJ2-3; 11 nucleotides agree with TRBD2. Germline V lookup: CDR1 SGHTA, CDR2 FQGNSA. The CDR3 is made up of 14 amino acids. After removal of 6 bases from V and 6 bases from J, the junction contained 5 bases not matched to a gene. The CDR3 spells CASSTSGGMDTQYF. DNA for the CDR3: TGTGCCAGCAGTACTAGCGGGGGAATGGATACGCAGTATTTT.

J is TRBJ1-1 and V is TRBV21-1. TRBV21-1 is a pseudogene segment. This CDR3 region has 16 residues. As DNA, the CDR3 is TGTGCCAGCAGCCTTCACCTCGGAGGGGCGAACACTGAAGCTTTCTTT. It is translated as CASSLHLGGANTEAFF.

This clone was counted a single time. Here the CDR3 reads CASSGTGFSGELFF. As DNA, the CDR3 is TGCGCCAGCAGCGGGACAGGGTTCTCCGGGGAGCTGTTTTTT. J is TRBJ2-2 and V is TRBV5-1; 9 nucleotides align to TRBD1. The CDR3 spans 14 residues. Looked up from germline, CDR1 is SGHRS and CDR2 is YFSETQ. J gave up 6 bases and V 4 bases, and 4 bases lay outside the gene matches.

This clone has only a few counts. The chain is built from TRBV10-3 and TRBJ2-2; 7 bases are a match to TRBD2. V lost 10 bases to trimming and J lost 6 bases; unmatched junction nucleotides: 8. The CDR3 runs to 13 residues. CDR1 ENHRY and CDR2 SYGVKD come from the germline V gene. As DNA, the CDR3 is TGTGCCACCCTTGGGGGGGTCGCCGGGGAGCTGTTTTTT. Translated: CATLGGVAGELFF.